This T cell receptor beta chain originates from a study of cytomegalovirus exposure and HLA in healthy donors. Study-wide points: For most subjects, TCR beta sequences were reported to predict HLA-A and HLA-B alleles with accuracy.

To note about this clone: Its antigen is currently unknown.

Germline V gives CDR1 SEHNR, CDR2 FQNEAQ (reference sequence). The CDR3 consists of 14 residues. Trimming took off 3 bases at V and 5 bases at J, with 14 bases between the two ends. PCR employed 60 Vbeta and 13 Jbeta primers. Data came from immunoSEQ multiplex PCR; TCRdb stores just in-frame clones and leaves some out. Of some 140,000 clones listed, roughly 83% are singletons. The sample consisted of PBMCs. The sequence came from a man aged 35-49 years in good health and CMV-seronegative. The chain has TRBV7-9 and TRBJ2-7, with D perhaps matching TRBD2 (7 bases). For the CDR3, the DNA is TGTGCCAGCAGCTTCCGGGGGGCAAGGGACGAGCAGTACTTC. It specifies CASSFRGARDEQYF.